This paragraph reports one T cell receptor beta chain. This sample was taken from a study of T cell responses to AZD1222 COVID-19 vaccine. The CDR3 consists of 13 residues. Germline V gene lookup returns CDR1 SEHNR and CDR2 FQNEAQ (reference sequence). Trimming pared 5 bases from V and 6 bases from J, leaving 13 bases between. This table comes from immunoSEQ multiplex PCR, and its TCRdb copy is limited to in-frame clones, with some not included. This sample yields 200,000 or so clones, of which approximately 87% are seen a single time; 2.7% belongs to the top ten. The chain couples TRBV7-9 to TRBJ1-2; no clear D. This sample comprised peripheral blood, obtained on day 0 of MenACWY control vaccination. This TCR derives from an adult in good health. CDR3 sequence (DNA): TGTGCCAGCAGCGCGGCCCGGAGCCATGGCTACACCTTC. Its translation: CASSAARSHGYTF.